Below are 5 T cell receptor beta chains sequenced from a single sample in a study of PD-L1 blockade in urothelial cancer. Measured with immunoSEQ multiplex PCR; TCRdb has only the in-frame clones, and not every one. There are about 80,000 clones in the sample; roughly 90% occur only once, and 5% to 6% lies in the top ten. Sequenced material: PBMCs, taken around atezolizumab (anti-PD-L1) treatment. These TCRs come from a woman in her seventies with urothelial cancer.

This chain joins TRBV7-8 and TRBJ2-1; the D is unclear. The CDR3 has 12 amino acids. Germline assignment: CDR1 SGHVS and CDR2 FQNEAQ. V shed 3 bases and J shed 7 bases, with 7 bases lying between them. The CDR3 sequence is CASSLSRNEQFF. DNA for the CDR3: TGTGCCAGCAGCTTGAGTCGTAATGAGCAGTTCTTC.

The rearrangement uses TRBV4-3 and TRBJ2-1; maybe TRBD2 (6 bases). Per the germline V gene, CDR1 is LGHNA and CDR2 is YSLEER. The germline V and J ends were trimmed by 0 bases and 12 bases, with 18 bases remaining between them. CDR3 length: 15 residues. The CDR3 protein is CASSQDWDWSSGQFF. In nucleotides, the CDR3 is TGCGCCAGCAGCCAAGATTGGGACTGGAGTTCTGGGCAGTTCTTC.

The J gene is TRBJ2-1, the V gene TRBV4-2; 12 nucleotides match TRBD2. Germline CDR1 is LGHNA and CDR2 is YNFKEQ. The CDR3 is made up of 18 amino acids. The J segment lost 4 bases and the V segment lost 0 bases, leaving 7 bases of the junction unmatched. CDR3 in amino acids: CASSQDWLAGGPYNEQFF. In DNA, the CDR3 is TGTGCCAGCAGCCAAGATTGGCTAGCGGGGGGGCCTTACAATGAGCAGTTCTTC.

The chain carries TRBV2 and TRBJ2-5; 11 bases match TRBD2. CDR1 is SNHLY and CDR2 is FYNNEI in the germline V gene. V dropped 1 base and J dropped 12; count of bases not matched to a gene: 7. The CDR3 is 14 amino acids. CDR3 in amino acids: CASSEDLAGGTKYF. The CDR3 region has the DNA TGTGCCAGCAGTGAAGACCTAGCGGGGGGCACCAAGTACTTC.

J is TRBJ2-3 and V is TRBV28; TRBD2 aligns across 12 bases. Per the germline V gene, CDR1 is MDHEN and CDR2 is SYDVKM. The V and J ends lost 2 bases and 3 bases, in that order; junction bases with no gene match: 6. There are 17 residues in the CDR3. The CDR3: CASSLLPSGRGTDTQYF. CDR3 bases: TGTGCCAGCAGTTTACTCCCTAGCGGGAGGGGGACAGATACGCAGTATTTT. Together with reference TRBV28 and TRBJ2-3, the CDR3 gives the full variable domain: DVKVTQSSRYLVKRTGEKVFLECVQDMDHENMFWYRQDPGLGLRLIYFSYDVKMKEKGDIPEGYSVSREKKERFSLILESASTNQTSMYLCASSLLPSGRGTDTQYFGPGTRLTVL.